The clone carrying this T cell receptor (beta chain) has just a few counts. The data stem from a study of blood T cell repertoires in COVID-19. Study as a whole: The samples span acute and convalescent COVID-19 from the United States, Italy and Spain. PBMCs, B-cell-depleted T cells, or T cells provided the cDNA or gDNA that made up the material.

CDR1 is DFQATT, CDR2 SNEGSKA, per germline (reference sequence). V trimming: 3 bases; J trimming: 5 bases; junction bases outside the gene matches: 7. The CDR3 sequence is 14 residues long. Participant age was 18 to 89 years, and participants resided in fewer than 30 US areas. As handled by the study authors: Amplification of reference gene primers provided the estimated nucleated cell counts. Profiled with immunoSEQ multiplex PCR; TCRdb holds only in-frame clones, not every one. V, J and clone size were drawn from that table, and D and trimming were deduced from the DNA. The sample lists about 210,000 clones; 65% to 90% were seen once.

V gene TRBV20-1 combines with J gene TRBJ1-5; 7 bases map to TRBD1. The sequenced sample consisted of PBMCs or T cells enriched from blood (not recorded which). This sequence originates from a woman aged 25 to 39 who had been exposed to COVID-19. Written as DNA, the CDR3 is TGCAGTGCTAGTAGCCAGGGGGGAGATCAGCCCCAGCATTTT. Translating it yields CSASSQGGDQPQHF.